One and the same sample provided the 14 T cell receptor beta chains below, sequenced in a study of response to subunit inactivated influenza vaccine. TCRdb re-analysed the RT-PCR reads in MiXCR, keeping a single row per CDR3 protein. Among about 540,000 distinct CDR3 sequences listed, approximately 15% were seen once. The sequencing used PBMCs from blood, collected 11 to 12 days after vaccination. The receptor set was obtained from a man aged 50 or older who received an inactivated influenza vaccine.

This clonotype appeared a few times. The V call is TRBV20-1, the J call TRBJ2-7; the match to TRBD1 covers 7 bases. V shed 0 bases, J shed 3 bases, and the junction held 5 bases outside the gene matches. The length of the CDR3 is 14 residues. Germline V gives CDR1 DFQATT, CDR2 SNEGSKA (reference sequence). DNA for the CDR3: TGCAGTGCTAGAGAGGTACAGGGGAACTACGAGCAGTACTTC. Amino acid sequence: CSAREVQGNYEQYF.

There are many counts of this clonotype. This chain uses TRBV6-5 with TRBJ2-5, with D tentatively TRBD1 or TRBD2 (6 bases each). There are 16 residues in the CDR3. V was cut by 4 bases and J by 4 bases, with 19 bases left in between. From germline, CDR1 is MNHEY and CDR2 SVGAGI. The CDR3 loop reads CASSLPSGGLIETQYF. In DNA form, the CDR3 reads TGTGCCAGCAGTTTACCTAGTGGGGGGCTGATAGAGACCCAGTACTTC.

This clonotype was counted a few times. The chain has TRBV7-9 and TRBJ2-3; D may be TRBD2 (6 bases). Trimming left V 5 bases short and J 1 base short, with 16 bases between. CDR3 length equals 16 residues. CDR1 SEHNR and CDR2 FQNEAQ come from the germline V gene (reference sequence). For the CDR3, the DNA is TGTGCCAGCAGCCAACTAAGCGGGCGTGGCACAGATACGCAGTATTTT. This gives the protein CASSQLSGRGTDTQYF.

The rearrangement joins TRBV7-8 to TRBJ2-5; D gene uncertain. V lost 4 bases to trimming and J lost 2 bases, with 14 bases between them. This CDR3 is built from 15 residues. Germline V lookup: CDR1 SGHVS, CDR2 FQNEAQ. CDR3 loop: CASSSRSVPQETQYF. CDR3 nucleotides: TGTGCCAGCAGCTCCAGGTCCGTACCACAAGAGACCCAGTACTTC.

This clonotype showed up just a few times. This chain connects TRBV5-1 to TRBJ2-3; 15 bases align to TRBD2. This CDR3 region has 17 residues. Germline V lookup: CDR1 SGHRS, CDR2 YFSETQ. Trimming cost V 4 bases and J 1 base; bases outside gene matches: 4. For the CDR3, the DNA is TGCGCCAGCAGCCCGGGACTAGCGGGGGGACGCACAGATACGCAGTATTTT. Translation gives CASSPGLAGGRTDTQYF.

The CDR3 protein is CAITTTPGQGTSYNEQFF. For the CDR3, the DNA is TGTGCCATCACCACAACACCGGGACAGGGAACCTCCTACAATGAGCAGTTCTTC. This chain uses TRBV10-3 with TRBJ2-1, with 9 bases aligning to TRBD1. Germline V gives CDR1 ENHRY, CDR2 SYGVKD. This CDR3 has 18 amino acids. V was pared by 7 bases and J by 0 bases, with 13 bases of the junction left unmatched.

The table lists this clonotype with a count of one. The V gene is TRBV12-3 or TRBV12-4, the J gene TRBJ2-1; 7 nucleotides agree with TRBD2. The CDR3 is made up of 15 amino acids. V lost 1 base, J lost 7 bases, and 7 bases stayed unmatched. The CDR3 here is CASSLDGRRYNEQFF. CDR3 coding DNA: TGTGCCAGCAGTTTAGACGGGAGGAGGTATAATGAGCAGTTCTTC.

This clonotype came up a few times. The chain carries TRBV6-5 and TRBJ2-5, with 7 bases lining up with TRBD1. V shed 0 bases, J shed 1 base, and the junction held 2 bases outside the gene matches. There are 15 residues in the CDR3. Germline assignment: CDR1 MNHEY and CDR2 SVGAGI. This CDR3 reads CASSYSGQRQETQYF. In DNA, the CDR3 is TGTGCCAGCAGTTACTCGGGACAGCGCCAAGAGACCCAGTACTTC.

This clonotype occurred a few times. This sequence joins TRBV11-3 and TRBJ2-5; unclear D gene. The CDR3 sequence is 13 residues long. Germline V gene sequence: CDR1 SGHNT, CDR2 YENEEA. Trimming cost V 5 bases and J 3 bases, with 10 bases left between them. This CDR3 reads CASSKTQKETQYF. The CDR3 bases are TGTGCCAGCAGCAAAACACAAAAAGAGACCCAGTACTTC.

The chain uses TRBV4-3 and TRBJ2-3, with 9 positions matching TRBD1. Germline CDR1 reads LGHNA; CDR2 reads YSLEER. Trimming removed 0 bases from V and 11 bases from J; junction bases left unmatched: 12. CDR3 length: 16 amino acids. This CDR3 is CASSQDWLGTGRWQYF. CDR3 in DNA: TGCGCCAGCAGCCAAGATTGGTTAGGGACAGGGCGTTGGCAGTATTTT.

The chain has TRBV6-5 and TRBJ2-2; TRBD1 matches at 7 bases. The CDR3 is 15 amino acids. The V segment lost 4 bases and the J segment 4 bases; nucleotides outside the gene matches: 6. Germline V lookup: CDR1 MNHEY, CDR2 SVGAGI. The DNA for the CDR3 is TGTGCCAGCAGTTCAGGGGGTTCAGGCACCGGGGAGCTGTTTTTT. Translating it yields CASSSGGSGTGELFF.

This clonotype was counted a few times. This rearrangement joins TRBV27 to TRBJ1-2; no clear D gene. Trimming took off 3 bases at V and 10 bases at J, with 15 bases between the two ends. This CDR3 contains 13 residues. CDR1 MNHEY and CDR2 SMNVEV come from the germline V gene (reference sequence). DNA for the CDR3: TGTGCCAGCAGTTTTCTTCTCGGATACGACTACACCTTC. Translating it yields CASSFLLGYDYTF.

The chain uses TRBV20-1 and TRBJ2-7; no reliable D call. Trimming stripped 2 bases from V and 1 base from J, with 6 bases between. CDR3 length: 12 residues. CDR1 and CDR2 (germline): DFQATT, SNEGSKA (reference sequence). CDR3 in amino acids: CSARKESYEQYF. Here the CDR3 DNA reads TGCAGTGCTAGAAAAGAGTCCTACGAGCAGTACTTC.

This clonotype has only a few counts. This chain links TRBV20-1 with TRBJ2-3, with 12 bases that match TRBD2. V lost 3 bases to trimming and J lost 3 bases; unmatched junction nucleotides: 16. CDR1 and CDR2 (germline): DFQATT, SNEGSKA (reference sequence). The CDR3 totals 19 residues. The CDR3 DNA is TGCAGTGCTAGGGTGTCTAGCGGGGGGGTAGGTCGGGGAACAGATACGCAGTATTTT. Translating gives CSARVSSGGVGRGTDTQYF.